A selection of T cell receptor beta chains follows, all from one sample in a study of blood T cell repertoires in COVID-19. Measured with immunoSEQ multiplex PCR; TCRdb has only the in-frame clones, and not every one. Counted here are over 150,000 clones, around 90% occurring once; the ten biggest clones make up approximately 2%. The material sequenced was PBMCs or T cells enriched from blood (not recorded which). The receptors come from a woman in her thirties who had recovered from COVID-19. Both conserved end residues are part of each CDR3. A D gene is named only where the DNA matches it firmly. Expanded clones are given a class, and other clones once, few, many or no size at all.

d_call: .
cdr3_length: 15
v_call: TRBV11-3
j_call: TRBJ1-4
clone_size: .
cdr3_nt: TGTGCCAGCAGCCCCCAGGAGGGATGGAGGGAAAAACTGTTTTTT
cdr3_aa: CASSPQEGWREKLFF

d_call: TRBD2
cdr3_length: 15
v_call: TRBV4-3
j_call: TRBJ2-7
clone_size: .
cdr3_nt: TGCGCCAGCAGCCAAAATACCCGGGGGAGGGACCCGACGTTCTTC
cdr3_aa: CASSQNTRGRDPTFF

d_call: TRBD1
cdr3_length: 13
v_call: TRBV30
j_call: TRBJ1-4
clone_size: .
cdr3_nt: TGTGCCTGGGGGGAGACAGGGCCGGAAAAACTGTTTTTT
cdr3_aa: CAWGETGPEKLFF

d_call: .
cdr3_length: 16
v_call: TRBV19
j_call: TRBJ2-3
clone_size: .
cdr3_nt: TGTGCCAGTAGTGCCGGGCCTAGCGTGAGCACAGATACGCAGTATTTT
cdr3_aa: CASSAGPSVSTDTQYF

d_call: .
cdr3_length: 12
v_call: TRBV12-3/TRBV12-4
j_call: TRBJ1-2
clone_size: .
cdr3_nt: TGTGCCAGCAGTTTCTTCGGGTATGGCTACACCTTC
cdr3_aa: CASSFFGYGYTF

d_call: .
cdr3_length: 11
v_call: TRBV2
j_call: TRBJ1-2
clone_size: .
cdr3_nt: TGTGCCAGCAGTGAAAGAGTTGGCTACACCTTC
cdr3_aa: CASSERVGYTF

d_call: .
cdr3_length: 15
v_call: TRBV3-1/TRBV3-2
j_call: TRBJ2-3
clone_size: .
cdr3_nt: TGTGCCAGCAGTGACCAGGGGCCGAGCACAGATACGCAGTATTTT
cdr3_aa: CASSDQGPSTDTQYF

d_call: .
cdr3_length: 14
v_call: TRBV6-2/TRBV6-3
j_call: TRBJ2-7
clone_size: .
cdr3_nt: TGTGCCAGCAGTCCAAATTACAGGGTAGCCGAGCAGTACTTC
cdr3_aa: CASSPNYRVAEQYF

d_call: .
cdr3_length: 15
v_call: TRBV7-2
j_call: TRBJ1-5
clone_size: .
cdr3_nt: TGTGCCAGCAGCGAGACAGTCTATAGCAATCAGCCCCAGCATTTT
cdr3_aa: CASSETVYSNQPQHF

d_call: .
cdr3_length: 15
v_call: TRBV15
j_call: TRBJ2-3
clone_size: .
cdr3_nt: TGTGCCACCAGCAGAGAGGGACTGGTCACAGATACGCAGTATTTT
cdr3_aa: CATSREGLVTDTQYF

d_call: TRBD2
cdr3_length: 16
v_call: TRBV28
j_call: TRBJ2-1
clone_size: .
cdr3_nt: TGTGCCAGCAGCCTCGGACTAGCGGGAGGGCAAAATGAGCAGTTCTTC
cdr3_aa: CASSLGLAGGQNEQFF

d_call: .
cdr3_length: 14
v_call: TRBV30
j_call: TRBJ1-3
clone_size: .
cdr3_nt: TGTGCCTGGAGTCATACTATTTCTGGAAACACCATATATTTT
cdr3_aa: CAWSHTISGNTIYF

d_call: TRBD1
cdr3_length: 14
v_call: TRBV2
j_call: TRBJ1-1
clone_size: .
cdr3_nt: TGTGCCAGCAAGCTTCCAGGGGGCCTTACTGAAGCTTTCTTT
cdr3_aa: CASKLPGGLTEAFF

d_call: .
cdr3_length: 11
v_call: TRBV3-1/TRBV3-2
j_call: TRBJ2-3
clone_size: many
cdr3_nt: TGTGCCAGCAGCTATACAGATACGCAGTATTTT
cdr3_aa: CASSYTDTQYF

d_call: TRBD1
cdr3_length: 13
v_call: TRBV11-2
j_call: TRBJ1-2
clone_size: .
cdr3_nt: TGTGCCAGCAGCTTAGGGGACAGCGATGGCTACACCTTC
cdr3_aa: CASSLGDSDGYTF

d_call: TRBD2
cdr3_length: 15
v_call: TRBV5-1
j_call: TRBJ2-3
clone_size: .
cdr3_nt: TGCGCCAGCAGCCTCGGCGGGGGTAGCACAGATACGCAGTATTTT
cdr3_aa: CASSLGGGSTDTQYF

d_call: TRBD1
cdr3_length: 14
v_call: TRBV27
j_call: TRBJ2-4
clone_size: .
cdr3_nt: TGTGCCAGCAGTCCCGCAGGGGGAAAAAACATTCAGTACTTC
cdr3_aa: CASSPAGGKNIQYF

d_call: TRBD1
cdr3_length: 14
v_call: TRBV6-4
j_call: TRBJ1-6
clone_size: few
cdr3_nt: TGTGCCAGCAGTGACGGACAGGGGGCTTCACCCCTCCACTTT
cdr3_aa: CASSDGQGASPLHF

d_call: TRBD2
cdr3_length: 13
v_call: TRBV19
j_call: TRBJ2-7
clone_size: .
cdr3_nt: TGTGCCAGTAGTCCCTGGGGAGGGTACGAGCAGTACTTC
cdr3_aa: CASSPWGGYEQYF

d_call: TRBD2
cdr3_length: 17
v_call: TRBV24-1
j_call: TRBJ2-3
clone_size: .
cdr3_nt: TGTGCCACCAGTGATCCAGGGACTAGCGGGAGCACAGATACGCAGTATTTT
cdr3_aa: CATSDPGTSGSTDTQYF